The T cell receptor (beta chain) under discussion was sequenced for a study of T cells in tuberculosis. Study-level background: T cells were selected with CD1B tetramers loaded with glucose monomycolate.

The table came from immunoSEQ multiplex PCR; TCRdb's copy has only in-frame clones and leaves some out. Counted here are about 59,000 clones, 81% occurring once; the ten biggest clones make up 13%. Sorting used thawed, overnight-rested PBMC stained with anti-CD3, a viability dye and GMM-loaded CD1B tetramer. CD1B tetramers were loaded with Rhodococcus equi-derived C32 glucose monomycolate. This clone has only one observation. Unmatched junction bases numbered 7, after V lost 5 bases and J lost 2 bases. The CDR3 loop spans 15 amino acids. Germline CDR1 is SSHAT and CDR2 is FNYEAQ (reference sequence). The chain couples TRBV7-7 to TRBJ2-5, with TRBD2 matching over 8 bases. Sequencing input: CD1b-GMM tetramer-negative cells sorted from PBMCs. This receptor was taken from an adult woman with latent tuberculosis. The CDR3 spells CASSPQTSAQETQYF. In nucleotides, the CDR3 is TGTGCCAGCAGCCCCCAGACTAGCGCACAAGAGACCCAGTACTTC.